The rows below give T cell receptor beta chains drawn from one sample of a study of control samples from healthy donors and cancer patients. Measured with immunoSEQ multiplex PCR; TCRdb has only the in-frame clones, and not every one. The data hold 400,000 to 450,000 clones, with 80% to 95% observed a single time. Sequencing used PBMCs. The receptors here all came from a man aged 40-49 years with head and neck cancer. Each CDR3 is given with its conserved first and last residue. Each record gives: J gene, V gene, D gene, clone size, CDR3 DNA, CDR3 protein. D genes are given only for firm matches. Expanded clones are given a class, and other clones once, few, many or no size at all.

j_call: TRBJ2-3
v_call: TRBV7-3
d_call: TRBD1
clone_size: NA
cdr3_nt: TGTGCCAGCAGCCGGGGACAGAAAAACACAGATACGCAGTATTTT
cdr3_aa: CASSRGQKNTDTQYF

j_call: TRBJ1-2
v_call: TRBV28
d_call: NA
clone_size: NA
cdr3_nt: TGTGCCAGCAGTCCAGAGGGGTACGGGAGTGACTATGGCTACACCTTC
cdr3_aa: CASSPEGYGSDYGYTF

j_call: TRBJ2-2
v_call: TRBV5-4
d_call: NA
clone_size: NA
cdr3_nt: TGTGCCAGCAGCCCGACGAACAGGCGTCCCCTCTCCGGGGAGCTGTTTTTT
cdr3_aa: CASSPTNRRPLSGELFF

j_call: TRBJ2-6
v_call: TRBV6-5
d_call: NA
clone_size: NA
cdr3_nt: TGTGCCACCGCTCCCCCGGGGCCTGGGGCCAACGTCCTGACTTTC
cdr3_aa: CATAPPGPGANVLTF

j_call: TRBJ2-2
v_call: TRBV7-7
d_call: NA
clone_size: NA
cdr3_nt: TGTGCTAGCAGCTGGGACCTAACCGGGGAGCTGTTTTTT
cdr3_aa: CASSWDLTGELFF

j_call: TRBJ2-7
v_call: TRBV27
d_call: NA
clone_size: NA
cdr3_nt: TGTGCCAGCAGCGATTCAGGATACGAGCAGTACTTC
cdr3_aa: CASSDSGYEQYF

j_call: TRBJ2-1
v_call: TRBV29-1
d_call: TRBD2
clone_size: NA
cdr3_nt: TGCAGCGTCGCAGGGACTAGCGGGGGGGGCAATGAGCAGTTCTTC
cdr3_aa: CSVAGTSGGGNEQFF

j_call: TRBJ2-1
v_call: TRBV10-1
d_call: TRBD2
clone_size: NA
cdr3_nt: TGCGCCAGCAGTGAGTTCAACGGGGGGGCTTACAATGAGCAGTTCTTC
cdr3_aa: CASSEFNGGAYNEQFF

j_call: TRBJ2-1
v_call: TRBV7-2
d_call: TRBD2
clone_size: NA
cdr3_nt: TGTGCCAGCAGCTTAGGATCGGGAGGGCCTGAATACAATGAGCAGTTCTTC
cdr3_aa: CASSLGSGGPEYNEQFF

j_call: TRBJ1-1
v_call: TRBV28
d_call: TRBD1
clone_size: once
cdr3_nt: TGTGCCAGCAGTTCGACCGGGACAGGGGCCGAAGCTTTCTTT
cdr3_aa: CASSSTGTGAEAFF

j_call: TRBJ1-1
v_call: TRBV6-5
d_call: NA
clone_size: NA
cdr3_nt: TGTGCCAGCAGATCTGGGCCTGAAGCTTTCTTT
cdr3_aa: CASRSGPEAFF

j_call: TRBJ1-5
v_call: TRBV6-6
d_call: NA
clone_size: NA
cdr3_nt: TGTGCCAGCAGTCAGACATTCGGCAATCAGCCCCAGCATTTT
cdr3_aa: CASSQTFGNQPQHF

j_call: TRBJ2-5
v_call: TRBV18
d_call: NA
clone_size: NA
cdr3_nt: TGTGCCAGCTCACCAACGAGGACCTATCAAGAGACCCAGTACTTC
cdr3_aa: CASSPTRTYQETQYF

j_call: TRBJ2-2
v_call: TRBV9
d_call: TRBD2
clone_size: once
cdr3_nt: TGTGCCAGCAGCTTGAGAGCGGGAGGGATGACCGGGGAGCTGTTTTTT
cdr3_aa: CASSLRAGGMTGELFF

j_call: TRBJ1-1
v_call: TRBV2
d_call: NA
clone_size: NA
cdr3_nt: TGTGCCAGCAGCTCCGAGATGAACACTGAAGCTTTCTTT
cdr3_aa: CASSSEMNTEAFF

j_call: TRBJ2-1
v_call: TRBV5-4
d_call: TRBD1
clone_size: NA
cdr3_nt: TGTGCCAGCAGCTTGAAGGGACAGGGGTTCTACAATGAGCAGTTCTTC
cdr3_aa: CASSLKGQGFYNEQFF

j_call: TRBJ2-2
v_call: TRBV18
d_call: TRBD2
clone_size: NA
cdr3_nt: TGTGCCAGCTTCGGGACTAGCGATACCGGGGAGCTGTTTTTT
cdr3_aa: CASFGTSDTGELFF

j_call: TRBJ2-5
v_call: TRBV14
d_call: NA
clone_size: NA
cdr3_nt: TGTGCCAGCAGCCAGATGTCGGGGAGGAGAGAGACCCAGTACTTC
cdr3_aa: CASSQMSGRRETQYF

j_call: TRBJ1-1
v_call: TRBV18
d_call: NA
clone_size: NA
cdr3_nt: TGTGCCAGCTCACCTGACCCGGGGCCAAAAAATGAAGCTTTCTTT
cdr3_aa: CASSPDPGPKNEAFF

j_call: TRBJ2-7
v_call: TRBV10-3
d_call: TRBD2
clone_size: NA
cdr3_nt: TGTGCCGTATCTAGCGGGGGGCCCAAGGAGCAGTACTTC
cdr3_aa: CAVSSGGPKEQYF

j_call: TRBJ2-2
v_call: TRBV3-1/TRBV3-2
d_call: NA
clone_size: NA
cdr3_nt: TGTGCCAGCAGCCAAGGCCGAGGCACCGGGGAGCTGTTTTTT
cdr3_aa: CASSQGRGTGELFF

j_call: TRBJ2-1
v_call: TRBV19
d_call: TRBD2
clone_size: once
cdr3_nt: TGTGCCAGTAGTCCTCAAAGGACTAGTTACAATGAGCAGTTCTTC
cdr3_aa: CASSPQRTSYNEQFF

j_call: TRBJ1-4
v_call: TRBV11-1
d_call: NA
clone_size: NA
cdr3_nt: TGTGCCAGCAGCTCCTACCCGGCGCCTGATGAAAAACTGTTTTTT
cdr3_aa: CASSSYPAPDEKLFF

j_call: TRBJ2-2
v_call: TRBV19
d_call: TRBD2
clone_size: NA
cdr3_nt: TGTGCCAGCAGCGGGGAAGGGACCTACACCGGGGAGCTGTTTTTT
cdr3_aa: CASSGEGTYTGELFF

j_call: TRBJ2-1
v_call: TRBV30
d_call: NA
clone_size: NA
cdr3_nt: TGTGCCTGGAGCCCAGGATCCCACAATGAGCAGTTCTTC
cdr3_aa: CAWSPGSHNEQFF

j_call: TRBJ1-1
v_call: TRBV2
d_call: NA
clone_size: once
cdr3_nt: TGTGCCAGCAGTGAGTCCCAGGGGCCCCCGAGCACTGAAGCTTTCTTT
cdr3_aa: CASSESQGPPSTEAFF

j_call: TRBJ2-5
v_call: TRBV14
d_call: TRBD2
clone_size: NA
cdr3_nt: TGTGCCAGCAGCCAAGCGGGGGGACTTCTGGAGACCCAGTACTTC
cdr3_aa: CASSQAGGLLETQYF

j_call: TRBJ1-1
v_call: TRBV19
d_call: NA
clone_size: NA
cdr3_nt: TGTGCCAGTGAGAGGAACACTGAAGCTTTCTTT
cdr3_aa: CASERNTEAFF

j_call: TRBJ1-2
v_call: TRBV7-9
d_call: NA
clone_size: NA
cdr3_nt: TGTGCCAGCAGCCCCCCTTTGACAGTCAACTATGGCTACACCTTC
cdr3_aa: CASSPPLTVNYGYTF

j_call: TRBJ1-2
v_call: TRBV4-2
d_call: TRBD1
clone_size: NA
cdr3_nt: TGTGCCAGCAGCCAAGATGTGGGGTCCGGGACAGGGGGTTCAATTCATGGCTACACCTTC
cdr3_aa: CASSQDVGSGTGGSIHGYTF

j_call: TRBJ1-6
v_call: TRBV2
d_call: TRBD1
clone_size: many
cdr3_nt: TGTGCCAGCAGTGACCTTGGACAGGGCAGCTCACCCCTCCACTTT
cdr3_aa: CASSDLGQGSSPLHF

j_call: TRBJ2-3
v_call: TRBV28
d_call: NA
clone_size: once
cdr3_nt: TGTGCCAGCAGTTTTTCGCGTAATACGCAGTATTTT
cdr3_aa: CASSFSRNTQYF

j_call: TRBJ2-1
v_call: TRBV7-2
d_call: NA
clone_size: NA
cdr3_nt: TGTGCCAGCAGAGTACGTTTCAATGAGCAGTTCTTC
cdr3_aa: CASRVRFNEQFF

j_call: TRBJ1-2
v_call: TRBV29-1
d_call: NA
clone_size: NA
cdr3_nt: TGCAGCGTTGTTTTCGGGACTTCGGCGACCTATGGCTACACCTTC
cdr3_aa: CSVVFGTSATYGYTF